Presented here are 5 T cell receptor beta chains from one specimen sequenced in a study of blood T cell repertoires in COVID-19. Here immunoSEQ multiplex PCR was the method, and the copy in TCRdb shows in-frame clones only, minus some. Of approximately 130,000 clones listed, approximately 90% are singletons. Sequenced: peripheral blood. Every receptor here comes from a woman aged 45-65 years with acute or convalescent COVID-19.

This clone was counted once. V gene TRBV9 combines with J gene TRBJ1-2; 7 positions match TRBD1. The CDR3 runs 16 residues. Germline trimming cut 4 bases from V and 5 bases from J; bases unmatched to any gene: 14. Germline CDR1 and CDR2: SGDLS and YYNGEE. CDR3 residues: CASSPGAGGSIYGYTF. CDR3 nucleotides: TGTGCCAGCAGCCCAGGGGCAGGGGGGAGTATTTATGGCTACACCTTC. The variable domain in full, completed from reference TRBV9 and TRBJ1-2, reads DSGVTQTPKHLITATGQRVTLRCSPRSGDLSVYWYQQSLDQGLQFLIQYYNGEERAKGNILERFSAQQFPDLHSELNLSSLELGDSALYFCASSPGAGGSIYGYTFGSGTRLTVV.

This clone turned up a few times. The chain joins TRBV5-5 to TRBJ1-4, with a possible D match to TRBD1 (6 bases). This CDR3 is built from 14 residues. Trimming pared 3 bases from V and 5 bases from J, leaving 11 bases between. Germline loops: CDR1 SGHKS, CDR2 YYEKEE (reference sequence). CDR3 loop: CASSWTVLNEKLFF. The CDR3, as DNA: TGTGCCAGCAGCTGGACAGTCCTCAATGAAAAACTGTTTTTT.

V usage is TRBV12-3 or TRBV12-4 and J usage is TRBJ2-3; 7 nucleotides match TRBD1. The CDR3 spans 12 residues. The junction had 3 bases not matched to a gene; V was cut back by 6 bases and J by 6 bases. The DNA for the CDR3 is TGTGCCAGCAGGACAGGGCGGGATACGCAGTATTTT. Its translation is CASRTGRDTQYF.

The CDR3 region has the DNA TGTGCCAGCAGTTGGGACAGCCCTTATGGCTACACCTTC. Its protein product is CASSWDSPYGYTF. V gene TRBV2 combines with J gene TRBJ1-2, with 7 positions matching TRBD1. Germline V gene sequence: CDR1 SNHLY, CDR2 FYNNEI. The CDR3 length is 13 residues. The J segment lost 5 bases and the V segment lost 5 bases, leaving 5 bases of the junction unmatched.

V usage is TRBV3-1 (or the pseudogene TRBV3-2) and J usage is TRBJ1-1; unclear D gene. This CDR3 region has 16 residues. Trimming removed 1 base from V and 0 bases from J, with 12 bases in between. Germline V gives CDR1 LGHDT, CDR2 YNNKEL (reference sequence). The CDR3 nucleotides are TGTGCCAGCAGCCAAGGGGGAGGTTTCTTGAACACTGAAGCTTTCTTT. Encoded protein: CASSQGGGFLNTEAFF.